The clone carrying this T cell receptor (beta chain) was seen a handful of times. Those enrolled in Seattle joined during active infection and were followed longitudinally afterward. Authors' analysis steps: Reference gene primer amplification in the assay estimated nucleated cell counts. Libraries were prepared by immunoSEQ multiplex PCR; TCRdb keeps only in-frame clonotypes and omits some of them. V, J and clone size were drawn from that table, and D and trimming were deduced from the DNA. The table lists fewer than 200,000 clones, about four fifths of them singletons. This sample was included in a study of blood T cell repertoires in COVID-19. Study as a whole: Collection of acute and convalescent COVID-19 samples took place in the United States, Italy and Spain. The cDNA or gDNA used as material had been derived from T cells, B-cell-depleted T cells, or PBMCs.

This TCR was sampled from a woman aged 60-75 years with COVID-19, enrolled during active disease. Sequenced sample: peripheral blood.

CDR3 residues: CASSRGLAGETSGELFF. CDR3 DNA sequence: TGTGCCAGCAGCCGGGGACTAGCGGGAGAAACGTCCGGGGAGCTGTTTTTT. The chain recombines TRBV11-2 with TRBJ2-2; 14 nucleotides agree with TRBD2. The CDR3 contains 17 residues. With 5 bases clipped from V and 6 bases from J, the junction kept 8 bases outside the gene matches. The germline V gene encodes CDR1 SGHAT and CDR2 FQNNGV.